The present entry profiles one T cell receptor beta chain with its context. Its specificity is not known. The data are from a study of PD-1 blockade in classical Hodgkin lymphoma. General study points: Unlike CD8+ TCR diversity, which did not rise significantly by C4D1, CD4+ TCR diversity did.

All trial patients relapsed after autologous stem cell transplantation. V was shortened by 5 bases and J by 4 bases, with 23 bases between the two germline ends. CDR1 KGHSH and CDR2 LQKENI come from the germline V gene. This CDR3 is 17 amino acids long. The assay was immunoSEQ multiplex PCR, and TCRdb's table has in-frame clones only and misses some. The sample includes 20,000 or so clones, about 85% of them seen just once. The sequences come from peripheral blood mononuclear cells (PBMCs), collected before the second cycle of nivolumab. The source of this sequence is a human donor with classical Hodgkin lymphoma. The V gene is TRBV18, the J gene TRBJ2-5; D could derive from TRBD1 or TRBD2 (5 bases each). The CDR3 bases are TGTGCCAGCTCATTATCACCAGGGTCCCAGGGACGAGAGACCCAGTACTTC. It codes for CASSLSPGSQGRETQYF.